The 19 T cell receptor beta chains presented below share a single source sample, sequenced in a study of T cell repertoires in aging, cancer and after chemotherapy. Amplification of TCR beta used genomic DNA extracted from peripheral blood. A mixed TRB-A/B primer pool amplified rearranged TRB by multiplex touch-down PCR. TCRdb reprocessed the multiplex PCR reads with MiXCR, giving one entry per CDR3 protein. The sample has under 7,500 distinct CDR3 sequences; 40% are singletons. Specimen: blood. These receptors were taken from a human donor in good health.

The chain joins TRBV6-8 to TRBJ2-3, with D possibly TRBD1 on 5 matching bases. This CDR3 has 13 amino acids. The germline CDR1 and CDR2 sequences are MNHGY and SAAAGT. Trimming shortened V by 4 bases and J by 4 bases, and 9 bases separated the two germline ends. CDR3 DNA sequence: TGTGCCAGCAGTTCGTCCAGGGCAGATACGCAGTATTTT. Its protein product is CASSSSRADTQYF.

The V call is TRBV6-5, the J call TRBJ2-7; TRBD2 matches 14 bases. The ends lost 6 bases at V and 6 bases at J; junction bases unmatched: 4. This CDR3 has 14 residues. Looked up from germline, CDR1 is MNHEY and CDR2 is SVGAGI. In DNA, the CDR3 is TGTGCCAGCAGGCGACTAGCGGGGGGGAGCGAGCAGTACTTC. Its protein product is CASRRLAGGSEQYF.

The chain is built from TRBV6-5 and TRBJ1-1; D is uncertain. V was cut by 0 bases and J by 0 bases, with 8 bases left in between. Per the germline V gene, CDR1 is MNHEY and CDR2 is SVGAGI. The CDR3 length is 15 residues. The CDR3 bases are TGTGCCAGCAGTTACTCGGCCGGACTGAACACTGAAGCTTTCTTT. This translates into CASSYSAGLNTEAFF.

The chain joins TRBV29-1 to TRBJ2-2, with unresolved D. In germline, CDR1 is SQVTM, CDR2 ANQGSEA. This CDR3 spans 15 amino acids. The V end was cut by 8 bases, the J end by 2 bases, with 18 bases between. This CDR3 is CSPVMGQVNTGELFF. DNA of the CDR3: TGCAGCCCGGTGATGGGTCAGGTAAACACCGGGGAGCTGTTTTTT.

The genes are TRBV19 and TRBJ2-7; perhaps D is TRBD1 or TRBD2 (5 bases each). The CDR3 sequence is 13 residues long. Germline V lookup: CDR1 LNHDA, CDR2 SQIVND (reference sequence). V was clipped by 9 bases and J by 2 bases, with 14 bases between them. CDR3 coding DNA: TGTGCCAGCGCCCTGGGACCCACCTACGAGCAGTACTTC. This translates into CASALGPTYEQYF.

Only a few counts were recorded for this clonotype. The CDR3 DNA is TGTGCCAGCAGTTTAGTGGCAGGAACTAATGAAAAACTGTTTTTT. Encoded protein: CASSLVAGTNEKLFF. The rearrangement uses TRBV12-3 or TRBV12-4 and TRBJ1-4; D call uncertain. V was shortened by 1 base and J by 1 base, with 7 bases between the two germline ends. The length of the CDR3 is 15 residues.

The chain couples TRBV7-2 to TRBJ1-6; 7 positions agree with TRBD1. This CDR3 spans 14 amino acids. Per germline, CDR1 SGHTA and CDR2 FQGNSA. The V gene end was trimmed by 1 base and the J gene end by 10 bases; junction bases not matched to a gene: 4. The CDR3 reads CASSLDRGRSPLHF. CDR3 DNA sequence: TGTGCCAGCAGCTTAGACAGGGGTCGGTCACCCCTCCACTTT. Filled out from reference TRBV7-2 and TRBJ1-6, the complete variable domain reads GAGVSQSPSNKVTEKGKDVELRCDPISGHTALYWYRQSLGQGLEFLIYFQGNSAPDKSGLPSDRFSAERTGGSVSTLTIQRTQQEDSAVYLCASSLDRGRSPLHFGNGTRLTVT.

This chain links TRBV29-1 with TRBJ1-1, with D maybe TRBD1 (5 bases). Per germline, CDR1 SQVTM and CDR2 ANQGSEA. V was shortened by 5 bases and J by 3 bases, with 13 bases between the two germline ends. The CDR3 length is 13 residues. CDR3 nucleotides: TGCAGCGTTCTGGGGACGGTAGACACTGAAGCTTTCTTT. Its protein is CSVLGTVDTEAFF. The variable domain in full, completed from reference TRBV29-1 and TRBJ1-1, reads SAVISQKPSRDICQRGTSLTIQCQVDSQVTMMFWYRQQPGQSLTLIATANQGSEATYESGFVIDKFPISRPNLTFSTLTVSNMSPEDSSIYLCSVLGTVDTEAFFGQGTRLTVV.

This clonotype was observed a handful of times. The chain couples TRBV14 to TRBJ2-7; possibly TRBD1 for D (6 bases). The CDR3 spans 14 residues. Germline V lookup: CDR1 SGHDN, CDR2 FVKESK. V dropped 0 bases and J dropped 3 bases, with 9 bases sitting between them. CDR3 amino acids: CASSQDPGHYEQYF. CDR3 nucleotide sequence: TGTGCCAGCAGCCAAGACCCGGGACACTACGAGCAGTACTTC.

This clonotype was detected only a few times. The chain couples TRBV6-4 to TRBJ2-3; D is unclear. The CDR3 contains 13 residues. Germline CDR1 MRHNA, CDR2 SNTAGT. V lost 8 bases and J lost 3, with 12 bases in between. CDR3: CASGRELTDTQYF. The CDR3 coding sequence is TGTGCCAGCGGAAGAGAACTAACAGATACGCAGTATTTT.

CDR3 loop: CASRTGDGYTF. DNA of the CDR3: TGTGCCTCCCGGACAGGGGACGGCTACACCTTC. The chain is built from TRBV19 and TRBJ1-2; TRBD1 matches at 9 bases. The ends lost 11 bases at V and 8 bases at J; junction bases unmatched: 6. This CDR3 is built from 11 residues. Germline CDR1 is LNHDA and CDR2 is SQIVND (reference sequence).

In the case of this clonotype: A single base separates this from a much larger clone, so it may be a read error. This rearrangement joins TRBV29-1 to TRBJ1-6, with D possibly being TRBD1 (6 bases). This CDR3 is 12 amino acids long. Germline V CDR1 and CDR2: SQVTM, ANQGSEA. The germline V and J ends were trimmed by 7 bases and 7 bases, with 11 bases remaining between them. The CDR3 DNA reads TGCAGCGCAGGGGACGGAAATTCACCCCTCCACTTT. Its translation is CSAGDGNSPLHF.

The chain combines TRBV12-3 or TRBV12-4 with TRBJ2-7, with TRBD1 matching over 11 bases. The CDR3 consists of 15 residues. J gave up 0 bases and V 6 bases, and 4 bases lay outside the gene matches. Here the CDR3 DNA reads TGTGCCAGCAGGGGGGACAGGGGGACCTCCTACGAGCAGTACTTC. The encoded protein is CASRGDRGTSYEQYF.

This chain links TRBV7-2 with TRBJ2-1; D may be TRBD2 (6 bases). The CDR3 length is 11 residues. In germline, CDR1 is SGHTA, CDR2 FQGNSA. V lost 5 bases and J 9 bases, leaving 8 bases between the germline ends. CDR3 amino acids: CASSGGPEQFF. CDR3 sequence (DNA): TGTGCCAGCAGCGGAGGGCCTGAGCAGTTCTTC.

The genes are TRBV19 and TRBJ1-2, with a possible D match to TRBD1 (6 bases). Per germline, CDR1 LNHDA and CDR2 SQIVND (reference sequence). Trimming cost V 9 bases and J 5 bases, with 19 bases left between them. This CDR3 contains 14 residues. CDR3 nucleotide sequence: TGTGCCAGAAAAACCACAGGGTCGGAGTATGGCTACACCTTC. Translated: CARKTTGSEYGYTF.

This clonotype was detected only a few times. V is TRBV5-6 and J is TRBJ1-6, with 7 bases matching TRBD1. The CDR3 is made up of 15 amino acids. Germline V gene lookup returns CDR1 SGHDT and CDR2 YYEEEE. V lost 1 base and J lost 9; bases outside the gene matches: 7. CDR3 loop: CASSLRQGVRSPLHF. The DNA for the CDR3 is TGTGCCAGCAGCTTGAGGCAGGGGGTTCGTTCACCCCTCCACTTT.

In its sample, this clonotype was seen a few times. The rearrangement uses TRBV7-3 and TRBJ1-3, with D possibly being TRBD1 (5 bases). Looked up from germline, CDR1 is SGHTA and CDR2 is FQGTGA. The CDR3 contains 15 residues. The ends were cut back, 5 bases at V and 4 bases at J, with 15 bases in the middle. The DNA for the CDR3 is TGTGCCAGCAGCCCACAAGGGACGTGGGGAAACACCATATATTTT. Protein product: CASSPQGTWGNTIYF.

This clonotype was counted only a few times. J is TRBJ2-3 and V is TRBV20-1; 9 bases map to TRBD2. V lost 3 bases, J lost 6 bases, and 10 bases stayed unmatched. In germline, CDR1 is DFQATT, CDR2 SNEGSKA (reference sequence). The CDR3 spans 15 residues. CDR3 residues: CSASGGGLASDTQYF. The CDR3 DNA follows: TGCAGTGCTAGTGGCGGCGGACTAGCGTCCGATACGCAGTATTTT.

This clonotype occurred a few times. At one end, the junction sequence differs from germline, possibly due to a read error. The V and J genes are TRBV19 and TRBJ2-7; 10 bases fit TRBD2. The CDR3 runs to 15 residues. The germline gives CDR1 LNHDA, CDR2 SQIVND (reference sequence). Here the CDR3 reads CASSTVAGGAYEQYF. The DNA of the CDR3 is TGTGCCAGCAGTACCGTAGCGGGGGGTGCATACGAGCAGTACTTC.